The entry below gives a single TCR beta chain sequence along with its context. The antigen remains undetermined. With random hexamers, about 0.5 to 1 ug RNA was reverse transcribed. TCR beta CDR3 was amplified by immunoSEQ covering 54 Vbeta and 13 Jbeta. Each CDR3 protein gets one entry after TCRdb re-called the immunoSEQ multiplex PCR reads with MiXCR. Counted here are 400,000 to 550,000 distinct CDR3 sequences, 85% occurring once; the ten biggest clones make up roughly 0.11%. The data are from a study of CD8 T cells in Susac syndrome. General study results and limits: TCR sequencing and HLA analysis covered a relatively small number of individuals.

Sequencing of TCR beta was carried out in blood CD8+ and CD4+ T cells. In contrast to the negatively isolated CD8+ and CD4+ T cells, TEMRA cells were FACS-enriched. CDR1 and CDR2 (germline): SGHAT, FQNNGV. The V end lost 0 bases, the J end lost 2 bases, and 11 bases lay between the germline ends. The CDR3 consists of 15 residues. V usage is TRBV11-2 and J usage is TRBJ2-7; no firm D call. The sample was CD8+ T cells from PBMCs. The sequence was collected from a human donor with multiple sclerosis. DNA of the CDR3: TGTGCCAGCAGCTTAGATTATACGGATACCTACGAGCAGTACTTC. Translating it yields CASSLDYTDTYEQYF.